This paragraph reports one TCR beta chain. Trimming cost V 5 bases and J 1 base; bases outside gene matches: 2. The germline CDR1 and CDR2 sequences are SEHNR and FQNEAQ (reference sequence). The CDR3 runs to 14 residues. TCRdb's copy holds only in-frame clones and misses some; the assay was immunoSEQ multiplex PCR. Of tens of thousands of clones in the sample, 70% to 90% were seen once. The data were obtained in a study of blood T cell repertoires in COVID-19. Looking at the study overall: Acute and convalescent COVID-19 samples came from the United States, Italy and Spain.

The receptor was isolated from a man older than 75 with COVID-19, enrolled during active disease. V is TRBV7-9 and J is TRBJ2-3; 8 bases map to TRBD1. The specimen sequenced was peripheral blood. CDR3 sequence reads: CASSQGQGTDTQYF. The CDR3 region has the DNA TGTGCCAGCAGCCAGGGACAGGGCACAGATACGCAGTATTTT.